This TCR beta chain emerged from a study of CXCR3-negative and CXCR3-positive naive CD8 T cells (dated by TCRdb to between 2017 and 2020). Describing the broader study: In total, about 130 million TRB reads were obtained, which works out to roughly 1.5 +/- 0.3 million reads per library. The diversity and physicochemical repertoire analyses included roughly ten donors pooled from two independent experiments. TRBV-TRBJ cluster analysis included naive subsets from 5 donors and memory cells from 3 donors. Here is what the overall study found, with its caveats: Compared with CXCR3-negative naive cells, CXCR3-positive naive cells had TRB CDR3s with higher hydrophobicity (lower Kidera factor 4), lower energy, and higher strength and volume indices. Surface CD5, linked to self-reactivity in mice, was comparable between naive subsets; TCR interaction strength was therefore also inferred from TRB CDR3 physicochemical properties. Comparably high repertoire diversity was found in both naive subsets, whereas much lower repertoire diversity was found in memory CD8+ T cells. Within the same donor, TRBV-TRBJ usage looked similar between naive CXCR3-negative and CXCR3-positive cells, but memory cells had distinct patterns. Freshly isolated PBMCs were used for most assays because CXCR3 expression partially decreased after cryopreservation.

The data were produced on a NextSeq 550. The Human TCR Profiling Kit (MiLaboratory) was used to prepare UMI-labeled 5' RACE TRB cDNA libraries. cDNA synthesis used the entire amount of extracted RNA, and PCR amplification then used the entire amount of cDNA produced. Libraries were prepared in parallel using an identical number of PCR cycles. The original methods were these. MIGEC and MiXCR extracted about 50,000 +/- 10,000 unique UMI-labeled TRB cDNA molecules per library, requiring at least two reads per UMI. On average, around 40,000 +/- 10,000 functional in-frame TRB CDR3 nucleotide clonotypes lacking stop codons were found per library. Diversity metrics, including normalized Shannon-Wiener and Chao1, were computed in VDJtools after downsampling to 5000 UMI-labeled TRB molecules per sample. Clonotype-size-weighted physicochemical properties of the central five CDR3 residues (interaction energy, strength, volume and Kidera factor 4) were computed in VDJtools. TCRdb reprocessed the public reads and reports one entry per CDR3 protein sequence, without DNA. Here the V and J calls rest on TCRdb's processing, not on the authors' analysis. The sample's own table lists just under 65,000 distinct CDR3 sequences. The ten largest make up 4.8% of the sample.

Concerning this clonotype itself: Its antigen is still unknown.

Including the terminal cysteine and phenylalanine, the CDR3 comprises 12 residues. No DNA is given. CDR1 MDHEN and CDR2 SYDVKM were looked up in the germline V gene. For every CD8+ T cell subset, about 300,000 cells were flow-sorted straight into RLT lysis buffer, and each subset was sorted in triplicate. To keep memory contaminants out, a stringent definition of naive CD8+ T cells was applied: CD45RO-CCR7+CD27+CD95-. Using standard density gradient centrifugation, peripheral blood mononuclear cells were isolated from buffy coats. Naive CXCR3-negative and CXCR3-positive CD8+ T cells were flow-sorted using a FACSAria III. An RNeasy Mini Kit was used to extract total RNA from the sorted cells.

This TCR came from a human donor in good health. Some clones in this sample may be carry-over from other donors' samples. The sequence links TRBV28 to TRBJ2-1; TCRdb indicates TRBD1, and absent DNA this call remains unverified. The sample comprised naive CXCR3+ CD8+ T cells from blood. Per the publication, the cell subset or site label means: CD45RO-CCR7+CD27+CD95- naive CD8+ T cells expressing CXCR3 (TNR3+). The CDR3: CAAGNRDHEQFF.